These T cell receptor beta chains were read from a single sample in a study of cytomegalovirus exposure and HLA in healthy donors. Assay used: immunoSEQ multiplex PCR; TCRdb lists only in-frame clones, some missing. The sample consists of about 130,000 clones, about 78% of them appearing once. The sequencing sample was made of PBMCs. These TCRs come from a human donor in good health. Both conserved end residues are part of each CDR3. A D gene is named only where the DNA matches it firmly. Clone size is stated in some rows and not others, as once, few, many or a class when expanded.

clone_size j_call d_call v_call cdr3_aa cdr3_nt
. TRBJ2-5 TRBD2 TRBV9 CASSITPGGTSGGQETQYF TGTGCCAGCAGCATAACCCCGGGTGGGACTAGCGGGGGCCAAGAGACCCAGTACTTC
. TRBJ2-2 . TRBV30 CAWGSFSGTGELFF TGTGCCTGGGGTAGCTTTTCGGGCACCGGGGAGCTGTTTTTT
. TRBJ1-2 . TRBV7-2 CASSPGIRGNYGYTF TGTGCCAGCAGCCCAGGAATCCGGGGTAACTATGGCTACACCTTC
. TRBJ2-2 . TRBV28 CASSPRGFQTGELFF TGTGCCAGCAGTCCTCGAGGTTTCCAGACCGGGGAGCTGTTTTTT
. TRBJ2-3 . TRBV7-8 CASSLGVRGASTDTQYF TGTGCCAGCAGCTTAGGGGTCAGAGGAGCCAGCACAGATACGCAGTATTTT
. TRBJ2-7 . TRBV5-6 CASSLAYEQYF TGTGCCAGCAGCTTGGCTTACGAGCAGTACTTC
. TRBJ2-1 . TRBV6-5 CASSPVGAGEQFF TGTGCCAGCAGCCCGGTAGGGGCTGGTGAGCAGTTCTTC
. TRBJ1-6 . TRBV30 CAWRTGDSSYNSPLHF TGTGCCTGGAGGACGGGAGATAGCTCCTATAATTCACCCCTCCACTTT
. TRBJ2-5 . TRBV2 CASRVGGRGQETQYF TGTGCCAGCAGGGTGGGGGGACGGGGTCAAGAGACCCAGTACTTC
. TRBJ1-6 . TRBV10-3 CAIGDRSNSPLHF TGTGCCATAGGAGACAGGTCTAATTCACCCCTCCACTTT
. TRBJ2-3 TRBD1 TRBV18 CASSPGTGVTDTQYF TGTGCCAGCTCCCCCGGGACAGGGGTCACAGATACGCAGTATTTT
. TRBJ2-1 . TRBV5-1 CASSLDAATGWNEQFF TGCGCCAGCAGCTTGGACGCAGCCACGGGGTGGAATGAGCAGTTCTTC
. TRBJ2-7 . TRBV6-6 CASSYWDTEYEQYF TGTGCCAGCAGTTACTGGGACACCGAATACGAGCAGTACTTC
. TRBJ1-1 . TRBV5-1 CASSLVGGSTEAFF TGCGCCAGCAGCTTGGTCGGGGGGTCCACTGAAGCTTTCTTT
. TRBJ2-7 TRBD2 TRBV9 CASSEGTSGRHEQYF TGTGCCAGCAGCGAGGGGACTAGCGGGAGGCACGAGCAGTACTTC
few TRBJ1-5 . TRBV21-1 CASSKALPDRGGNQPQHF TGTGCCAGCAGCAAAGCGCTCCCGGACAGGGGTGGAAATCAGCCCCAGCATTTT
. TRBJ2-2 . TRBV30 CAWRGREDRGELFF TGTGCCTGGAGGGGCAGGGAGGATCGCGGGGAGCTGTTTTTT
once TRBJ2-7 TRBD1 TRBV2 CASRKRTGGEQYF TGTGCCAGCAGGAAACGGACAGGGGGCGAGCAGTACTTC
. TRBJ2-2 TRBD2 TRBV5-4 CASSLRLAGGPWTGELFF TGTGCCAGCAGCTTACGACTAGCGGGAGGGCCATGGACCGGGGAGCTGTTTTTT
few TRBJ2-7 TRBD2 TRBV30 CAWRGVSASGYYEQYF TGTGCCTGGAGGGGGGTTTCGGCTAGCGGCTACTACGAGCAGTACTTC
once TRBJ1-1 TRBD1 TRBV2 CASRDRVGTEAFF TGTGCCAGCAGGGACAGGGTGGGCACTGAAGCTTTCTTT
. TRBJ1-1 TRBD1 TRBV7-8 CASSSQGALTEAFF TGTGCCAGCAGCTCTCAGGGGGCCCTCACTGAAGCTTTCTTT
. TRBJ2-7 TRBD1 TRBV7-9 CASSSQWTGREQYF TGTGCCAGCAGCTCCCAGTGGACAGGGAGAGAGCAGTACTTC
. TRBJ2-7 . TRBV27 CASRRAPSYEQYF TGTGCCAGCAGGCGGGCTCCTTCCTACGAGCAGTACTTC
few TRBJ2-2 TRBD2 TRBV7-2 CASSQAGGPVGELFF TGTGCCAGCAGCCAAGCGGGAGGGCCGGTCGGGGAGCTGTTTTTT
few TRBJ1-4 . TRBV28 CASSSGGGQRNEKLFF TGTGCCAGCAGTTCCGGAGGTGGGCAGAGGAATGAAAAACTGTTTTTT
. TRBJ1-6 . TRBV28 CASSTYWANRMGSPLHF TGTGCCAGCAGCACATATTGGGCGAACAGGATGGGTTCACCCCTCCACTTT
. TRBJ2-5 . TRBV5-1 CASSGSGTEETQYF TGCGCCAGCAGCGGTTCCGGGACTGAAGAGACCCAGTACTTC
few TRBJ2-2 . TRBV7-9 CSSRKENQPTGELFF TGTTCCAGCCGGAAGGAGAATCAGCCCACCGGGGAGCTGTTTTTT
. TRBJ2-2 . TRBV18 CASSLTRDRNTGELFF TGTGCCAGCTCACTCACCCGAGACAGGAACACCGGGGAGCTGTTTTTT
. TRBJ1-5 TRBD1 TRBV6-5 CASRPDRGHNQPQHF TGTGCCAGCAGACCCGACAGGGGACATAATCAGCCCCAGCATTTT